The rows below give T cell receptor beta chains drawn from one sample of a study of CD8 T cells in ankylosing spondylitis. TCRdb redid the calling of the 5' RACE reads with MiXCR, one entry per CDR3 protein. The sample lists fewer than 400,000 distinct CDR3 sequences, roughly 8% seen once, with roughly 15% in the top ten. Sequencing was carried out using blood, either unsorted or a sorted T cell fraction (not recorded which). These TCRs come from a male donor with ankylosing spondylitis. The CDR3 runs from the conserved cysteine through the conserved F or W.

j_call: TRBJ1-2; v_call: TRBV29-1; cdr3_aa: CSVTDEGNPNYGYTF
j_call: TRBJ2-1; v_call: TRBV11-1; cdr3_aa: CASSTYRASSYNEQFF
j_call: TRBJ2-1; v_call: TRBV3-1; cdr3_aa: CASSQDLIRGSSYNEQFF
j_call: TRBJ2-1; v_call: TRBV12-3/TRBV12-4; cdr3_aa: CASSLTSGRSDEQFF
j_call: TRBJ2-1; v_call: TRBV20-1; cdr3_aa: CSARESPSNEQFF
j_call: TRBJ2-7; v_call: TRBV29-1; cdr3_aa: CSVEEPGQGFYEQYF
j_call: TRBJ2-2; v_call: TRBV11-1; cdr3_aa: CASSSTGAGELFF
j_call: TRBJ2-7; v_call: TRBV5-1; cdr3_aa: CASSLGTSGSPHEQYF
j_call: TRBJ2-7; v_call: TRBV20-1; cdr3_aa: CSANRGSPYEQYF
j_call: TRBJ1-2; v_call: TRBV7-2; cdr3_aa: CASSSRWANYGYTF
j_call: TRBJ1-1; v_call: TRBV4-2; cdr3_aa: CASSQETGRLTEAFF
j_call: TRBJ2-7; v_call: TRBV5-1; cdr3_aa: CASSWRGTGEQYF
j_call: TRBJ2-7; v_call: TRBV7-6; cdr3_aa: CASSEGLANYEQYF
j_call: TRBJ2-1; v_call: TRBV4-2; cdr3_aa: CASSQRGLAAHNEQFF
j_call: TRBJ2-7; v_call: TRBV4-2; cdr3_aa: CASSQDPRRGAYEQYF
j_call: TRBJ2-5; v_call: TRBV29-1; cdr3_aa: CSVEETGGAQETQYF
j_call: TRBJ2-3; v_call: TRBV5-1; cdr3_aa: CASSPRSDPDTQYF
j_call: TRBJ2-7; v_call: TRBV5-1; cdr3_aa: CASTPSSTGPYEQYF
j_call: TRBJ2-1; v_call: TRBV3-1; cdr3_aa: CASSQRTRFDEQFF